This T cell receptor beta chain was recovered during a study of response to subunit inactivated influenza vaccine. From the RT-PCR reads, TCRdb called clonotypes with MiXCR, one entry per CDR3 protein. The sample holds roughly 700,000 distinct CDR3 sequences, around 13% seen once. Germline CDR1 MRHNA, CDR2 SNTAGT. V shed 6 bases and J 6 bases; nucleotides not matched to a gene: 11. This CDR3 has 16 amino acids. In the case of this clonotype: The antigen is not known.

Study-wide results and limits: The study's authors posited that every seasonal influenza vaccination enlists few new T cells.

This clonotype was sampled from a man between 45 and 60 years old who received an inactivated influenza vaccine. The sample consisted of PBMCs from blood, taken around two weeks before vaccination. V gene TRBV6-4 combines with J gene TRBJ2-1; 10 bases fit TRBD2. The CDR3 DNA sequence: TGTGCCAGCAGAGGTTCTAGCGGGGGAGGGGGCAATGAGCAGTTCTTC. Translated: CASRGSSGGGGNEQFF.